Each of the 8 T cell receptor beta chains below was sequenced from the same sample in a study of T cell changes during pregnancy in multiple sclerosis (dated by TCRdb to between 2018 and 2020). The library was generated by the immunoSEQ multiplex PCR assay. This is the immuneACCESS table as TCRdb keeps it, with only in-frame sequences that have V and J called. A part of the clones is gone; compared with another copy, unresolved V genes explain less than half, and the rest is unexplained. The table for this sample lists 35,000 to 50,000 clones; 89% of them were counted only once. The leading ten clones occupy about 1.2% of the sample. The source was CD4+ T cells from peripheral blood mononuclear cells, collected after pregnancy. Receptors were obtained from a female donor with multiple sclerosis, enrolled in a pregnancy study.

The rearrangement links TRBV6-6 to TRBJ2-2, with unresolved D. This CDR3 comprises 13 residues. Per germline, CDR1 MNHNY and CDR2 SVGAGI (reference sequence). Trimming removed 4 bases at V and 6 bases at J, with 9 bases between. The CDR3 coding sequence is TGTGCCAGCAGTTCTCTCGGAGCCGGGGAGCTGTTTTTT. Protein sequence: CASSSLGAGELFF.

J is TRBJ2-5 and V is TRBV7-9; 10 nucleotides align to TRBD2. The CDR3 has 16 residues. Germline CDR1 is SEHNR and CDR2 is FQNEAQ (reference sequence). V dropped 1 base and J dropped 5; count of bases not matched to a gene: 7. This CDR3 is CASSLVSSGSYETQYF. The CDR3, as DNA: TGTGCCAGCAGCTTAGTCTCTAGCGGGAGTTATGAGACCCAGTACTTC.

The sample holds one count of this clone. The V call is TRBV4-2, the J call TRBJ2-7; a possible D gene is TRBD2 (6 bases). The CDR3 contains 15 residues. The V and J ends lost 6 bases and 1 base respectively, with 16 bases between them. Looked up from germline, CDR1 is LGHNA and CDR2 is YNFKEQ. In DNA, the CDR3 is TGTGCCAGCAGTTCCTCCGGGACTGGGTCCTACGAGCAGTACTTC. Encoded protein: CASSSSGTGSYEQYF.

The V gene is TRBV5-4, the J gene TRBJ1-6; 11 nucleotides line up with TRBD1. There are 17 residues in the CDR3. V lost 3 bases and J lost 11; bases outside the gene matches: 13. CDR1 is SGHNT and CDR2 is YYREEE in the germline V gene (reference sequence). CDR3 DNA sequence: TGTGCCAGCAGCTCTTCGACTCGGACAGGGGGCTATACACCCCTCCACTTT. Protein sequence: CASSSSTRTGGYTPLHF.

The chain carries TRBV5-1 and TRBJ1-4, with TRBD1 identical over 7 bases. In germline, CDR1 is SGHRS, CDR2 YFSETQ. CDR3 length: 15 amino acids. The V and J ends lost 5 bases and 3 bases, in that order; junction bases with no gene match: 7. The CDR3 reads CASSLTQGANEKLFF. DNA of the CDR3: TGCGCCAGCAGTTTGACTCAGGGGGCTAATGAAAAACTGTTTTTT.

The chain uses TRBV28 and TRBJ2-1; no clear D gene. The length of the CDR3 is 16 residues. In germline, CDR1 is MDHEN, CDR2 SYDVKM. Trimming left V 6 bases short and J 1 base short, with 16 bases between. In nucleotides, the CDR3 is TGTGCCAGCAGCTCGCGTAGAGCAAGATCCTACAATGAGCAGTTCTTC. The encoded protein is CASSSRRARSYNEQFF. The whole variable domain, remainder taken from reference TRBV28 and TRBJ2-1, is DVKVTQSSRYLVKRTGEKVFLECVQDMDHENMFWYRQDPGLGLRLIYFSYDVKMKEKGDIPEGYSVSREKKERFSLILESASTNQTSMYLCASSSRRARSYNEQFFGPGTRLTVL.

The chain has TRBV19 and TRBJ1-1; TRBD1 might be the D (6 bases). Germline-derived CDR1 and CDR2 are LNHDA and SQIVND (reference sequence). The CDR3 loop spans 16 amino acids. Trimming pared 5 bases from V and 1 base from J, leaving 17 bases between. The DNA for the CDR3 is TGTGCCAGTAGTCCCTGGTGGACAGAGACGAACACTGAAGCTTTCTTT. Protein sequence: CASSPWWTETNTEAFF. Complete variable domain (other parts from reference TRBV19 and TRBJ1-1): DGGITQSPKYLFRKEGQNVTLSCEQNLNHDAMYWYRQDPGQGLRLIYYSQIVNDFQKGDIAEGYSVSREKKESFPLTVTSAQKNPTAFYLCASSPWWTETNTEAFFGQGTRLTVV.

The chain is built from TRBV2 and TRBJ1-1; D perhaps matches TRBD1 (6 bases). V gave up 5 bases and J gave up 1 base, with 14 bases separating them. Germline loops: CDR1 SNHLY, CDR2 FYNNEI. The CDR3 has 15 amino acids. CDR3: CASSTQGNRNTEAFF. DNA for the CDR3: TGTGCCAGCAGTACCCAGGGGAATCGGAACACTGAAGCTTTCTTT.